This T cell receptor (beta chain) was identified during a study of human versus mouse CDR3 diversity and MHC coevolution (dated by TCRdb to the late 2010s). Broadly, across the study: The immunoSEQ assay was reported to detect one in 200,000 T cells and to minimize multiplex PCR amplification bias. As a reference point for TCR selection on multiple MHC II alleles, the study used human naive CD4 T cell repertoires and compared them against human-TCR-locus transgenic mice that have a single MHC II. The human cohort was made up of three healthy volunteer blood donors, who at collection were aged 30 to 40, 40 to 49 and 60 to 69, one donor in each range. Valid reads per sample ranged from about 0.6 x 10^7 to 1.8 x 10^7 across mouse and human samples.

Fluorescence-activated cell sorting was used to isolate naive CD4 T cells, defined as CD45RO-negative and CD62L-positive, from PBMCs. Approximately 46 ml of fresh peripheral blood was collected from each donor, and PBMCs were isolated by Ficoll density centrifugation. Cell sorting was carried out on a FACSAria III instrument, and a purity above 85% was achieved for all samples. Study-wide conclusions, independent of this receptor: Two of the three human donors showed the lowest clonal inequality scores among all compared groups. On average, humans had more CDR3 deletions and insertions than mice, indicating greater exonuclease and TdT activity. iCHAO1 estimates gave humans the largest TCR beta repertoire, approximately 1.7 million clonotypes, attributed likely to selection by multiple MHC II molecules. Because human T cells were selected on roughly six MHC II alleles, repertoire diversity was not considered directly comparable between humans and mice.

Details on this clone: Its target antigen remains unknown. The sample holds no much larger clone one base away, and base qualities are not on file.

The QIAGEN blood and tissue kit was used to extract genomic DNA from sorted cells, and the DNA was quantified on a NanoDrop 1000. Deep sequencing and quantification of TCR alpha and beta chains were performed on the immunoSEQ platform by multiplex PCR of genomic DNA. Per the original workflow: IMGT gene and region definitions were used for annotation of the TCR sequences. Out-of-frame rearrangements were used as a proxy for the preselection repertoire and compared with in-frame clonotypes. Repertoire size was estimated with the iCHAO1 estimator supplied with the immunoSEQ platform. Clonal inequality was measured with a Gini index on in-frame amino acid clonotypes, based on the Lorenz curve. The intersect function in the R package tcR was used to count shared clonotypes, while the Jaccard index served to score similarity. Frequencies of V, J and V-J usage were subjected to principal component analysis with the R prcomp function, without normalization. In TCRdb, the immuneACCESS table is reduced to in-frame sequences with V and J assigned. These tables do not hold every clone; where another copy was compared, an unresolved V gene accounts for under half, and the others remain unexplained. That table furnishes V, J and clone size, whereas the DNA furnished D and trimming. This sample holds 86,000 or so clones; just over 90% were observed only once. The ten top clones hold over 1.3% of the sample.

Trimming leaves V shorter by 3 bases and J shorter by 4 bases, with the junction holding 9 bases beyond the gene matches. CDR1 and CDR2 are read off the germline V gene as KGHSH and LQKENI. Counted from cysteine to phenylalanine, this CDR3 has 17 amino acids. The read is trimmed to its CDR3 DNA, 51 bases read in frame from base 1. The specimen sequenced was naive CD4+ T cells from blood. In light of the paper, this sample's cell subset or site label describes: CD45RO-negative CD62L-positive naive CD4 T cells. The clonotype comes from a person between 25 and 75 years old in good health. The rearranged segments are TRBV18 and TRBJ1-2, and TRBD1 matches 12 of the central bases. The DNA reads as follows: TGTGCCAGCTCACCGAAAACCGGGACAGGGGGCCTCTATGGCTACACCTTC. Translation gives CASSPKTGTGGLYGYTF.